This TCR beta chain was obtained from a study of T cells in Graves' hyperthyroidism and ophthalmopathy. Trimming took 3 bases from V and 0 from J, leaving 18 bases between them. Germline V CDR1 and CDR2: MDHEN, SYDVKM. The CDR3 covers 17 residues. What was amplified from RNA transcripts were TCR beta CDR3 regions. Initially, a first-round RT-PCR of the TCR CDR3 employed the HTBI primer set. TCRdb analysed the multiplex PCR reads with MiXCR anew, one entry per CDR3 protein. This sample has about 700,000 distinct CDR3 sequences; around 13% occur once, and the top ten carry roughly 10%. In this sample, this clonotype turned up many times.

This receptor was identified in a woman aged 18-29 years with Graves' hyperthyroidism. Sequenced input: blood. This sequence joins TRBV28 and TRBJ2-7; D is uncertain. CDR3 residues: CASSFQVGQQSSYEQYF. The DNA of the CDR3 is TGTGCCAGCAGTTTTCAGGTCGGGCAGCAGAGCTCCTACGAGCAGTACTTC. Based on the CDR3 plus reference TRBV28 and TRBJ2-7, the full variable domain is DVKVTQSSRYLVKRTGEKVFLECVQDMDHENMFWYRQDPGLGLRLIYFSYDVKMKEKGDIPEGYSVSREKKERFSLILESASTNQTSMYLCASSFQVGQQSSYEQYFGPGTRLTVT.